These 20 T cell receptor beta chains were sequenced from one sample in a study of T cells after yellow fever vaccination. TCRdb ran MiXCR on the 5' RACE reads and lists one entry per CDR3 protein. The profile shows about 510,000 distinct CDR3 sequences, around a fifth of them singletons. Source: PBMCs, taken roughly 20 days after the first yellow fever vaccination. Receptors originate from a man in his late teens or twenties who received the YFV17D yellow fever vaccine.

The chain uses TRBV11-2 and TRBJ2-1, with D perhaps matching TRBD1 or TRBD2 (6 bases each). Trimming took 2 bases from V and 4 from J, leaving 21 bases between them. The CDR3 length is 18 residues. The germline V gene encodes CDR1 SGHAT and CDR2 FQNNGV. CDR3 nucleotides: TGTGCCAGCAGCTTATCCGGACGGGGGCGAGGGATGTACAATGAGCAGTTCTTC. The encoded protein is CASSLSGRGRGMYNEQFF.

The gene calls are TRBV18 and TRBJ2-3, with D tentatively TRBD2 (6 bases). Germline loops: CDR1 KGHSH, CDR2 LQKENI. V was cut by 0 bases and J by 1 base, with 11 bases left in between. The CDR3 is made up of 16 amino acids. The CDR3 coding sequence is TGTGCCAGCTCACCACCTGGTGGGGAGGGCACAGATACGCAGTATTTT. Translating gives CASSPPGGEGTDTQYF.

A few counts support this clonotype. The chain is built from TRBV12-3 or TRBV12-4 and TRBJ2-7; 12 nucleotides match TRBD2. The J segment lost 3 bases and the V segment lost 5 bases, leaving 2 bases of the junction unmatched. The CDR3 sequence is 14 residues long. CDR3 residues: CASSRTSGVYEQYF. The CDR3 bases are TGTGCCAGCAGTCGGACTAGCGGGGTCTACGAGCAGTACTTC.

The chain has TRBV20-1 and TRBJ1-5; D gene ambiguous. This CDR3 contains 13 residues. V shed 6 bases and J shed 3 bases, with 12 bases lying between them. From germline, CDR1 is DFQATT and CDR2 SNEGSKA (reference sequence). CDR3 DNA sequence: TGCAGTGCCCCCGACACCACCAATCAGCCCCAGCATTTT. Translating gives CSAPDTTNQPQHF.

The CDR3 protein is CASRFDSSSTDTQYF. In DNA form, the CDR3 reads TGTGCCAGCAGATTCGACTCCTCTAGCACAGATACGCAGTATTTT. V and J are TRBV5-4 and TRBJ2-3, with D uncertain. This CDR3 region has 15 residues. CDR1 is SGHNT and CDR2 is YYREEE in the germline V gene (reference sequence). V shed 5 bases and J shed 0 bases, with 13 bases lying between them. The full variable domain, rest sourced from reference TRBV5-4 and TRBJ2-3, is ETGVTQSPTHLIKTRGQQVTLRCSSQSGHNTVSWYQQALGQGPQFIFQYYREEENGRGNFPPRFSGLQFPNYSSELNVNALELDDSALYLCASRFDSSSTDTQYFGPGTRLTVL.

This clonotype was recorded a few times. J is TRBJ2-5 and V is TRBV15; the D gene is possibly TRBD2 (5 bases). Trimming shortened V by 5 bases and J by 5 bases, and 15 bases separated the two germline ends. The CDR3 runs to 14 residues. Germline V lookup: CDR1 LNHNV, CDR2 YYDKDF (reference sequence). As DNA, the CDR3 is TGTGCCACCAGCGCGATTGCGGGCCGGGAGACCCAGTACTTC. This sequence encodes CATSAIAGRETQYF.

The chain carries TRBV12-3 or TRBV12-4 and TRBJ2-2; D gene ambiguous. V gave up 2 bases and J gave up 1 base, with 5 bases separating them. The CDR3 is 14 residues long. The CDR3 sequence: CASSLRENTGELFF. The DNA for the CDR3 is TGTGCCAGCAGTTTAAGAGAGAACACCGGGGAGCTGTTTTTT.

The gene calls are TRBV27 and TRBJ1-4, with D tentatively TRBD1 (5 bases). There are 15 residues in the CDR3. From germline, CDR1 is MNHEY and CDR2 SMNVEV (reference sequence). V lost 5 bases to trimming and J lost 6 bases, with 16 bases between them. CDR3 in DNA: TGTGCCAGCAGTCCCTTGGGGGGGGAAGATGAAAAACTGTTTTTT. Translating it yields CASSPLGGEDEKLFF. Combining the CDR3 with reference TRBV27 and TRBJ1-4 gives the whole variable domain EAQVTQNPRYLITVTGKKLTVTCSQNMNHEYMSWYRQDPGLGLRQIYYSMNVEVTDKGDVPEGYKVSRKEKRNFPLILESPSPNQTSLYFCASSPLGGEDEKLFFGSGTQLSVL.

The chain joins TRBV7-2 to TRBJ2-1; tentative D call: TRBD1 (6 bases). CDR3 length: 13 residues. The V gene's germline CDR1 is SGHTA and CDR2 FQGNSA. The ends were cut back, 1 base at V and 16 bases at J, with 17 bases in the middle. The CDR3 is CASSLEQGFKPFF. The CDR3 DNA reads as TGTGCCAGCAGCTTAGAACAGGGATTTAAACCTTTCTTC.

This clonotype appeared a few times. The chain links TRBV7-2 to TRBJ2-5; 7 bases fit TRBD2. V was pared by 5 bases and J by 1 base, with 7 bases of the junction left unmatched. Per the germline V gene, CDR1 is SGHTA and CDR2 is FQGNSA. There are 15 residues in the CDR3. The CDR3 protein is CASSIRGTIQETQYF. In DNA, the CDR3 is TGTGCCAGCAGCATTAGAGGGACTATCCAAGAGACCCAGTACTTC.

Many counts were recorded for this clonotype. V and J are TRBV5-5 and TRBJ2-5; no clear D gene. CDR1 and CDR2 (germline): SGHKS, YYEKEE (reference sequence). The CDR3 is 13 residues long. V was shortened by 6 bases and J by 3 bases, with 12 bases between the two germline ends. CDR3 DNA sequence: TGTGCCAGCACCCTCGTAGTTGAAGAGACCCAGTACTTC. Its protein product is CASTLVVEETQYF.

This clonotype came up once. The chain recombines TRBV7-2 with TRBJ1-2; D gene unclear. The CDR3 consists of 15 residues. Germline V gene sequence: CDR1 SGHTA, CDR2 FQGNSA. The V gene lost 1 base and the J gene lost 4 bases, with 13 bases spanning the gap. The CDR3 loop reads CASSLVGGWSYGYTF. The CDR3 bases are TGTGCCAGCAGCTTAGTCGGCGGATGGAGCTATGGCTACACCTTC.

This sequence joins TRBV4-1 and TRBJ2-4; D might be TRBD1 (5 bases). This CDR3 is built from 16 residues. Trimming cost V 6 bases and J 4 bases, with 19 bases left between them. Germline assignment: CDR1 MGHRA and CDR2 YSYEKL. CDR3 in DNA: TGCGCCAGCAGACAAAGTCCGGTGACAGCGAAAAACATTCAGTACTTC. Its translation: CASRQSPVTAKNIQYF.

This rearrangement joins TRBV7-9 to TRBJ2-7; 11 bases fit TRBD1. CDR3 length: 13 amino acids. From germline, CDR1 is SEHNR and CDR2 FQNEAQ (reference sequence). V was clipped by 4 bases and J by 7 bases; unmatched bases: 3. Written as DNA, the CDR3 is TGTGCCAGCAGCTGGGGACAGGGGGGAGAGCAGTACTTC. It codes for CASSWGQGGEQYF.

The gene calls are TRBV15 and TRBJ2-7; 15 bases are shared with TRBD2. Unmatched junction bases numbered 2, after V lost 0 bases and J lost 2 bases. The V gene's germline CDR1 is LNHNV and CDR2 YYDKDF (reference sequence). This CDR3 region has 17 residues. CDR3 coding DNA: TGTGCCACCAGCAGAGAGGGACTAGCGGGGGGTACCTACGAGCAGTACGTC. Encoded protein: CATSREGLAGGTYEQYV.

This rearrangement joins TRBV4-1 to TRBJ2-3, with D perhaps matching TRBD1 or TRBD2 (6 bases each). V lost 1 base and J lost 4, with 9 bases in between. There are 14 residues in the CDR3. CDR1 and CDR2 (germline): MGHRA, YSYEKL. The CDR3 coding sequence is TGCGCCAGCAGCCAAGCGGAGGGGGCAGATACGCAGTATTTT. Protein: CASSQAEGADTQYF.

CDR3 protein: CASSPFLGVRTEAFF. DNA of the CDR3: TGTGCCAGCAGCCCATTTCTGGGGGTTCGGACTGAAGCTTTCTTT. The chain recombines TRBV12-3 or TRBV12-4 with TRBJ1-1, with a weak D call TRBD1 (5 bases). V lost 6 bases and J 5 bases, leaving 19 bases between the germline ends. The CDR3 runs 15 residues.

This clonotype was observed a few times. The chain has TRBV7-2 and TRBJ1-4, with 9 positions matching TRBD1. Germline V lookup: CDR1 SGHTA, CDR2 FQGNSA. This CDR3 spans 19 amino acids. With 0 bases clipped from V and 5 bases from J, the junction kept 13 bases outside the gene matches. The CDR3 here is CASSLAYGTGSIYNEKLFF. CDR3 DNA: TGTGCCAGCAGCTTAGCGTACGGGACAGGGTCGATTTACAATGAAAAACTGTTTTTT.

V is TRBV4-3 and J is TRBJ2-7, with a tentative D call TRBD2 (6 bases). The V and J ends lost 0 bases and 6 bases respectively, with 9 bases between them. This CDR3 contains 13 residues. Germline assignment: CDR1 LGHNA and CDR2 YSLEER. CDR3 nucleotides: TGCGCCAGCAGCCAAGAATGGAGGGCCGAGCAGTACTTC. Translation: CASSQEWRAEQYF.

The J gene is TRBJ2-7, the V gene TRBV2; 9 bases agree with TRBD1. The CDR3 loop spans 15 amino acids. Looked up from germline, CDR1 is SNHLY and CDR2 is FYNNEI. V was clipped by 6 bases and J by 1 base; unmatched bases: 7. In DNA, the CDR3 is TGTGCCAGCAGACGAGGGACAGGGCGATCCTACGAGCAGTACTTC. It encodes CASRRGTGRSYEQYF.